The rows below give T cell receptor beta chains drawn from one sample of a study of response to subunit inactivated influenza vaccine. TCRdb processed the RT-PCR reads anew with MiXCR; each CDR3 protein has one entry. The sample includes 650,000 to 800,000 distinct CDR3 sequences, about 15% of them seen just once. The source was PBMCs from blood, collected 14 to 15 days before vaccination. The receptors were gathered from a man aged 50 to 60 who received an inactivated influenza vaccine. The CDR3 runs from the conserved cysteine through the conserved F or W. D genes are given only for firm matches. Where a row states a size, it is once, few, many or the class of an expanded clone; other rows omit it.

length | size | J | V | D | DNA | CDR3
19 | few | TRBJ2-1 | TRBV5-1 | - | TGCGCCAGCAGCTTGGGTGTAGGAAGGGGGGCCAACTCCTACAATGAGCAGTTCTTC | CASSLGVGRGANSYNEQFF
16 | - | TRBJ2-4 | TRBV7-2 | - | TGTGCCAGCAGCTTAGGGCCGGGAATGGCCAAAAACATTCAGTACTTC | CASSLGPGMAKNIQYF
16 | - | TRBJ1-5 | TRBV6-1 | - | TGTGCCAGCAGCCCGACAGCTACGGGGGGCAATCAGCCCCAGCATTTT | CASSPTATGGNQPQHF
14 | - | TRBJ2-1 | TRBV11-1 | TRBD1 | TGTGCCAGCAGCCCCACCAGGGGGCCCTATGAGCAGTTCTTC | CASSPTRGPYEQFF
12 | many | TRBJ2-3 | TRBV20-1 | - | TGCAGTGCTAGGGGGATGACAGATACGCAGTATTTT | CSARGMTDTQYF
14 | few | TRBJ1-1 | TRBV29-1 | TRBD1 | TGCAGCGTTAGGGGACAGGGAGTGAACACTGAAGCTTTCTTT | CSVRGQGVNTEAFF
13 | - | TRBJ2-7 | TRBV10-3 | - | TGTGCCATCAAGCAGGGAATGGGGTACGAGCAGTACTTC | CAIKQGMGYEQYF
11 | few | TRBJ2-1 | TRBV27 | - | TGTGCCAGCAGCGACGGGTATGAGCAGTTCTTC | CASSDGYEQFF
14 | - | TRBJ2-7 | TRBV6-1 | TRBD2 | TGTGCCAGCAGTACGGCTAGCGGGGGGTACGAGCAGTACTTC | CASSTASGGYEQYF
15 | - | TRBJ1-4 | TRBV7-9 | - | TGTGCCAGCAGCCAAAACACAGCAACTAATGAAAAACTGTTTTTT | CASSQNTATNEKLFF
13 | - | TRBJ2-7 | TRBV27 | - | TGTGCCAGCAGCCCACCGGGACTTAGCGAGCAGTACTTC | CASSPPGLSEQYF
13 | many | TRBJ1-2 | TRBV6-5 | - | TGTGCCAGTCGGACACGAGCTAACTATGGCTACACCTTC | CASRTRANYGYTF
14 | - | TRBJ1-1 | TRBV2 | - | TGTGCCAGCAGTGAAGCATCCAGATGGACTGAAGCTTTCTTT | CASSEASRWTEAFF
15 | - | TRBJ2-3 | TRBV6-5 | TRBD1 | TGTGCCAGCAGTTTCTACGGACAGGGGGGAGATACGCAGTATTTT | CASSFYGQGGDTQYF
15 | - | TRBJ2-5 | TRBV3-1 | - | TGTGCCAGCAGCCAAGATGGGGTCTCCCAAGAGACCCAGTACTTC | CASSQDGVSQETQYF
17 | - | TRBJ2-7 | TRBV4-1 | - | TGCGCCAGCAGCCAAGAATACCCCCGGCCTCAGCACAACGAGCAGTACTTC | CASSQEYPRPQHNEQYF
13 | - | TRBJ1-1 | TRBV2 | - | TGTGCCAGCAGTGAAGAGAAGGGCACTGAAGCTTTCTTT | CASSEEKGTEAFF
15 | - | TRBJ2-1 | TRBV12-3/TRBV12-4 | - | TGTGCCAGCAGTTTATCGTGGCGGGGAGACAATGAGCAGTTCTTC | CASSLSWRGDNEQFF
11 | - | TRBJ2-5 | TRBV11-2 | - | TGTGCCAGCAGTAATCGTCAGACCCAGTACTTC | CASSNRQTQYF
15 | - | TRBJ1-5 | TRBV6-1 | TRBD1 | TGTGCCAGCAGTCCCCAGGGGGGCGGATATCAGCCCCAGCATTTT | CASSPQGGGYQPQHF
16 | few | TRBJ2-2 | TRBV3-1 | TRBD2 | TGTGCCAGCAGCCAAGGCGGGGGTACGTTCACCGGGGAGCTGTTTTTT | CASSQGGGTFTGELFF
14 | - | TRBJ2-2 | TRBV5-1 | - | TGCGCCAGCAGCTTGAACTCAGGGACCGGGGAGCTGTTTTTT | CASSLNSGTGELFF
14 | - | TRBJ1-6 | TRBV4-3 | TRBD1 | TGCGCCAGCAGGGACAGGGCCGGTAATTCACCCCTCCACTTT | CASRDRAGNSPLHF
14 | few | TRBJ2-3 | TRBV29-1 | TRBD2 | TGCAGCTCAATTAAGCGGGGGAGCACAGATACGCAGTATTTT | CSSIKRGSTDTQYF
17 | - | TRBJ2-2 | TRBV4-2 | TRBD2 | TGTGCCAGCAGCCAAGATAGAGTCCTAGCGGGGACCGGGGAGCTGTTTTTT | CASSQDRVLAGTGELFF
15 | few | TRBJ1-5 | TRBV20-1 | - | TGCAGTGCTAGACTGTGGTCAGGAGGAGATCAGCCCCAGCATTTT | CSARLWSGGDQPQHF
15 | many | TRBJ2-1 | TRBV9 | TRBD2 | TGTGCCAGCAGCGCCCATAGCGGGGGGGCCAATGAGCAGTTCTTC | CASSAHSGGANEQFF
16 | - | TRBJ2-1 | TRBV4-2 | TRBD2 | TGTGCCAGCAGCTCGCATAGCGGGAACTCCTACAATGAGCAGTTCTTC | CASSSHSGNSYNEQFF
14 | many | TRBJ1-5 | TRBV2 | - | TGTGCCAGCCGTCCTGGGGGGGGGCAGGAGCCCCAGCATTTT | CASRPGGGQEPQHF
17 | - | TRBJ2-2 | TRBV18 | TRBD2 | TGTGCCAGCTCACCAACGATAGCGGGAGTTCGCACCGGGGAGCTGTTTTTT | CASSPTIAGVRTGELFF
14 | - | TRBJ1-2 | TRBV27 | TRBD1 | TGTGCCAGCTCAATACGGGGACAGGGGAATGGCTACACCTTC | CASSIRGQGNGYTF
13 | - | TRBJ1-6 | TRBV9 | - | TGTGCCAGCAACGGCCAGTATAATTCACCCCTCCACTTT | CASNGQYNSPLHF
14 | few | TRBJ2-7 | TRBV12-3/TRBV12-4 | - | TGTGCCAGCAGTTTGCAGGAACTGGCCTACGAGCAGTACTTC | CASSLQELAYEQYF
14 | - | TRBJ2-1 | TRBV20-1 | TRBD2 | TGCAGTGCTCTGGGACTAGAGTCTCACAATGAGCAGTTCTTC | CSALGLESHNEQFF
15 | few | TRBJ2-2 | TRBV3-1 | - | TGTGCCTCCACCCAGCTGACTCTGAACACCGGGGAGCTGTTTTTT | CASTQLTLNTGELFF
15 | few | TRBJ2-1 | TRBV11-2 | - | TGTGCCAGCAGCTTATTTGACAGGCCCTACAATGAGCAGTTCTTC | CASSLFDRPYNEQFF
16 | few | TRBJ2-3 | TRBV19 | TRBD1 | TGTGCCAGCAACAATCCGGGACAGCAATTCACAGATACGCAGTATTTT | CASNNPGQQFTDTQYF